Each of the 9 T cell receptor beta chains below was sequenced from the same sample in a study of blood T cell repertoires in COVID-19. Sequencing used immunoSEQ multiplex PCR; TCRdb keeps in-frame clones, though not all of them. The table records 68,000 or so clones, roughly 85% of them present only once. The sample consisted of peripheral blood. The source of these receptors is a human donor in a cohort sampled during active COVID-19.

This clone was seen only a few times. V and J are TRBV4-1 and TRBJ1-2; D gene ambiguous. V lost 1 base, J lost 2 bases, and 17 bases lay in between. There are 17 residues in the CDR3. Germline assignment: CDR1 MGHRA and CDR2 YSYEKL. CDR3 protein: CASSQGNRLSGNYGYTF. The CDR3 DNA is TGCGCCAGCAGCCAAGGGAACAGATTATCGGGGAACTATGGCTACACCTTC.

The chain employs TRBV7-9 and TRBJ1-3; maybe TRBD1 (5 bases). V gave up 0 bases and J gave up 1 base, with 10 bases separating them. Germline CDR1 reads SEHNR; CDR2 reads FQNEAQ (reference sequence). This CDR3 contains 16 residues. CDR3 amino acids: CASSLAGGGSGNTIYF. The CDR3 DNA follows: TGTGCCAGCAGCTTAGCAGGCGGGGGTTCTGGAAACACCATATATTTT.

V usage is TRBV5-1 and J usage is TRBJ2-5; a possible D gene is TRBD1 (6 bases). Germline CDR1 is SGHRS and CDR2 is YFSETQ. V was clipped by 2 bases and J by 2 bases, with 10 bases between them. This CDR3 contains 14 residues. CDR3 nucleotide sequence: TGCGCCAGCAGCTTAGGACAGCTACAAGAGACCCAGTACTTC. Encoded protein: CASSLGQLQETQYF.

The rearrangement links TRBV6-5 to TRBJ1-4; no clear D gene. Trimming removed 10 bases from V and 0 bases from J, with 12 bases in between. This CDR3 is 14 amino acids long. CDR1 and CDR2 from the germline V gene are MNHEY and SVGAGI. The CDR3 DNA reads TGTGCCACCAGGCGGGTTGCAACTAATGAAAAACTGTTTTTT. Translating it yields CATRRVATNEKLFF.

The chain recombines TRBV7-6 with TRBJ2-6; a weak D match, TRBD1 (6 bases). The CDR3 sequence is 18 residues long. Trimming took 2 bases from V and 2 from J, leaving 16 bases between them. CDR1 is SGHVS, CDR2 FNYEAQ, per germline. CDR3 region: CASSLWGQGLAGANVLTF. DNA of the CDR3: TGTGCCAGCAGCTTATGGGGGCAGGGTTTGGCTGGGGCCAACGTCCTGACTTTC.

This chain connects TRBV24-1 to TRBJ2-3; TRBD1 aligns across 10 bases. The CDR3 is 15 residues long. Germline CDR1 and CDR2: KGHDR and SFDVKD. Trimming took 4 bases from V and 7 from J; bases not matched to a gene: 7. CDR3 DNA: TGTGCCACCAGTGAGGCGGGACAGGGGTTTCATACGCAGTATTTT. Protein sequence: CATSEAGQGFHTQYF.

The rearrangement links TRBV7-2 to TRBJ1-1; 7 positions agree with TRBD1. Germline V lookup: CDR1 SGHTA, CDR2 FQGNSA. Trimming took 4 bases from V and 5 from J; bases not matched to a gene: 10. CDR3 length: 15 amino acids. CDR3 bases: TGTGCCAGCAGCTCAATATTCAGGGGGGCAACTGAAGCTTTCTTT. Its protein product is CASSSIFRGATEAFF.

This clone was picked up one time. The chain couples TRBV7-3 to TRBJ2-7; 7 nucleotides line up with TRBD1. This CDR3 is 14 amino acids long. CDR1 is SGHTA and CDR2 is FQGTGA in the germline V gene. Trimming removed 0 bases from V and 4 bases from J; junction bases left unmatched: 3. DNA for the CDR3: TGTGCCAGCAGCTTAACAAGGGACAGTTACGAGCAGTACTTC. Translation: CASSLTRDSYEQYF.

This rearrangement joins TRBV7-9 to TRBJ2-2; weak D call: TRBD2 (5 bases). Germline V gene data show CDR1 as SEHNR and CDR2 as FQNEAQ (reference sequence). Trimming shortened V by 8 bases and J by 3 bases, and 25 bases separated the two germline ends. The length of the CDR3 is 18 residues. CDR3 sequence: CASHFHFARGRDTGELFF. DNA of the CDR3: TGTGCCAGCCACTTCCACTTTGCCCGCGGGCGCGACACCGGGGAGCTGTTTTTT.